The 7 T cell receptor beta chains below all came from one sample that was sequenced in a study of cytomegalovirus exposure and HLA in healthy donors. 60 Vbeta and 13 Jbeta primers were used in PCR. Produced via immunoSEQ multiplex PCR; TCRdb's table is partial and in-frame only. The sample comprises 150,000 to 200,000 clones, roughly 72% of which are singletons, and 1.5% to 2% rests with the top ten. Sequencing was performed on PBMCs. The receptor source for this set is a man aged 25-45 years in good health and CMV-seronegative.

V and J are TRBV7-9 and TRBJ2-7, with 12 nucleotides matching TRBD2. The germline V gene has CDR1 SEHNR and CDR2 FQNEAQ (reference sequence). V was pared by 4 bases and J by 4 bases, with 2 bases of the junction left unmatched. CDR3 size: 14 residues. CDR3 protein: CASSSGLAGYEQYF. For the CDR3, the DNA is TGTGCCAGCAGCTCTGGACTAGCGGGATACGAGCAGTACTTC.

The chain employs TRBV5-5 and TRBJ2-5; D unclear. Germline CDR1 reads SGHKS; CDR2 reads YYEKEE (reference sequence). CDR3 length equals 15 residues. V lost 1 base, J lost 5 bases, and 15 bases lay in between. In DNA form, the CDR3 reads TGTGCCAGCAGCTTGACCCCGGCGTGGCGGGAGACCCAGTACTTC. Its translation is CASSLTPAWRETQYF.

The chain employs TRBV6-6 and TRBJ1-4; D gene unclear. This CDR3 has 16 amino acids. Per the germline V gene, CDR1 is MNHNY and CDR2 is SVGAGI (reference sequence). V lost 7 bases, J lost 0 bases, and 15 bases lay in between. The DNA for the CDR3 is TGTGCCAGCACCCCCGGGGTCACAGCAACTAATGAAAAACTGTTTTTT. It codes for CASTPGVTATNEKLFF.

The CDR3 DNA reads as TGTGCCAGCAGCTCAGCGACAGGGGGCGATGAGCAGTTCTTC. It codes for CASSSATGGDEQFF. J is TRBJ2-1 and V is TRBV5-6; 10 bases fit TRBD1. Germline V lookup: CDR1 SGHDT, CDR2 YYEEEE. Trimming at V came to 3 bases and at J to 8 bases, leaving 5 bases not matched to a gene. There are 14 residues in the CDR3.

The V gene is TRBV28, the J gene TRBJ1-4; D gene ambiguous. Germline V gene sequence: CDR1 MDHEN, CDR2 SYDVKM. The CDR3 contains 15 residues. V dropped 3 bases and J dropped 5 bases, with 13 bases sitting between them. The CDR3: CASSLSGMGNEKLFF. CDR3 nucleotide sequence: TGTGCCAGCAGTTTGTCCGGCATGGGCAATGAAAAACTGTTTTTT.

The J gene is TRBJ2-3, the V gene TRBV5-1; D is ambiguous. CDR1 is SGHRS, CDR2 YFSETQ, per germline. CDR3 length: 13 residues. Trimming cost V 0 bases and J 6 bases, with 8 bases left between them. CDR3 region: CASSLVVADTQYF. The CDR3, as DNA: TGCGCCAGCAGCTTGGTTGTCGCGGATACGCAGTATTTT.

The V and J genes are TRBV27 and TRBJ2-7; D might be TRBD1 (5 bases). V gave up 4 bases and J gave up 3 bases, with 7 bases separating them. In germline, CDR1 is MNHEY, CDR2 SMNVEV (reference sequence). CDR3 length: 12 amino acids. The CDR3 region has the DNA TGTGCCAGCAGTTCAGGACACTACGAGCAGTACTTC. As protein: CASSSGHYEQYF.